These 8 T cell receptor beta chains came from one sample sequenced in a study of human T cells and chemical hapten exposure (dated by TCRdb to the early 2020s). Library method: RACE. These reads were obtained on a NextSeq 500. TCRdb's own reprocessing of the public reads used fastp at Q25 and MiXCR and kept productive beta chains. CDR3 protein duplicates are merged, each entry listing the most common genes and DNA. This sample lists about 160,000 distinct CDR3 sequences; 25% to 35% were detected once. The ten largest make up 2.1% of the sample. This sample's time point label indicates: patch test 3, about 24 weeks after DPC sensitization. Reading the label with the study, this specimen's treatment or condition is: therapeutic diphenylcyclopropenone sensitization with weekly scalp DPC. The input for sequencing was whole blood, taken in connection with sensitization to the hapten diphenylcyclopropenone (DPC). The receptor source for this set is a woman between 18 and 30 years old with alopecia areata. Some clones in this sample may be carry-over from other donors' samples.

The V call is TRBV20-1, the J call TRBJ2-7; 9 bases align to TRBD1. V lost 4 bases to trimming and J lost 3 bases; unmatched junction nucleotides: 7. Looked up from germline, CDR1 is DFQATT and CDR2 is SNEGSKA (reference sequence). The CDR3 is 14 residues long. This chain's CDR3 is CSANAGTGRYEQYF. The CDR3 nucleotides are TGCAGTGCTAACGCCGGGACAGGGCGCTACGAGCAGTACTTC.

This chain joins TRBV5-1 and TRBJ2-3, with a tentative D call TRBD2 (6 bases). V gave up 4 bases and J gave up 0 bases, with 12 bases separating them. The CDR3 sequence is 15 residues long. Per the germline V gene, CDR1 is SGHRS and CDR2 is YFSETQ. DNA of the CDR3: TGCGCCAGCAGCCTGACTAGTCCTAGCACAGATACGCAGTATTTT. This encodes CASSLTSPSTDTQYF.

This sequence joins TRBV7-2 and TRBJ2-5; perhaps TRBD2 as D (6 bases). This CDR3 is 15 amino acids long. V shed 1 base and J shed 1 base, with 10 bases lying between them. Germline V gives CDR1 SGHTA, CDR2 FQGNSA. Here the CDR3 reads CASSLVRGTQETQYF. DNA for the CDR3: TGTGCCAGCAGCTTAGTGCGGGGTACCCAAGAGACCCAGTACTTC.

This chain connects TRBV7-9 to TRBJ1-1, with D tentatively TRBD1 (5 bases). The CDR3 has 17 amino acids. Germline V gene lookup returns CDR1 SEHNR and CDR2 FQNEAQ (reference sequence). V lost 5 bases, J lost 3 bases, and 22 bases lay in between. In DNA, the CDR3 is TGTGCCAGCAGCGGCAAGGCAGGGCAGGTGTTGGACACTGAAGCTTTCTTT. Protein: CASSGKAGQVLDTEAFF. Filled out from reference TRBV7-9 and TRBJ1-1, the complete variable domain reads DTGVSQNPRHKITKRGQNVTFRCDPISEHNRLYWYRQTLGQGPEFLTYFQNEAQLEKSRLLSDRFSAERPKGSFSTLEIQRTEQGDSAMYLCASSGKAGQVLDTEAFFGQGTRLTVV.

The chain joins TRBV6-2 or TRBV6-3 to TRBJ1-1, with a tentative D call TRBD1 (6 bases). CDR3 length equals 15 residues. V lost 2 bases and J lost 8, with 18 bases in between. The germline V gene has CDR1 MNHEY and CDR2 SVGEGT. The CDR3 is CASSYPRTDVGEAFF. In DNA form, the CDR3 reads TGTGCCAGCAGTTACCCCCGGACAGATGTTGGAGAAGCTTTCTTT.

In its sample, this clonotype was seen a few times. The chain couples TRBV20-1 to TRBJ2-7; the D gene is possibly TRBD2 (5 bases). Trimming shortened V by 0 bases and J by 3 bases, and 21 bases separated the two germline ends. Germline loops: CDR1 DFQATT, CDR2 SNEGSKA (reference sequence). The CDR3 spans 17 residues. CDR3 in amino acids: CSARDRRKGPRIYEQYF. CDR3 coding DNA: TGCAGTGCTAGAGATCGGAGGAAAGGGCCACGGATCTACGAGCAGTACTTC.

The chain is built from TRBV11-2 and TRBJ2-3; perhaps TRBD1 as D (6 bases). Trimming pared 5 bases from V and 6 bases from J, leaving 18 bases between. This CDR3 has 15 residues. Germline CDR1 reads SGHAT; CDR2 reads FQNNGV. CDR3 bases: TGTGCCAGCAGCGTCGGGGCAGGGGCAATGGATACGCAGTATTTT. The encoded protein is CASSVGAGAMDTQYF.

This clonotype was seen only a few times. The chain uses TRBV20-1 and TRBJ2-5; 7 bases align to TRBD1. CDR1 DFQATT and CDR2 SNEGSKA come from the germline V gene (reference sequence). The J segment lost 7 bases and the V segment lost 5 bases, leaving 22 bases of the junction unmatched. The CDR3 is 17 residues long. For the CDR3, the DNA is TGCAGTGCTCCTACCTTGAGACAGGGCGCACTTTTCGGGACCCAGTACTTC. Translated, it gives CSAPTLRQGALFGTQYF.